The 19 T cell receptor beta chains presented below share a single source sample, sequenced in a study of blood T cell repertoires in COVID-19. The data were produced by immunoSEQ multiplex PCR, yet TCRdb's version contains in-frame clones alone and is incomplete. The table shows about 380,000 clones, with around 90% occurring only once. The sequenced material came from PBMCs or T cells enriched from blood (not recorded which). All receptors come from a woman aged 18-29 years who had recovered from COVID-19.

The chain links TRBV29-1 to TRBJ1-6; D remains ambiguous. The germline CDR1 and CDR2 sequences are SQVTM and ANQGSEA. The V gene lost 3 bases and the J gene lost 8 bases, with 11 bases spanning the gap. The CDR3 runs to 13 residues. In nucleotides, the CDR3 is TGCAGCGTTGACGTGGGCCCGGATTCACCCCTCCACTTT. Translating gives CSVDVGPDSPLHF. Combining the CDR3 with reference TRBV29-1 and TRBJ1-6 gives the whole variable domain SAVISQKPSRDICQRGTSLTIQCQVDSQVTMMFWYRQQPGQSLTLIATANQGSEATYESGFVIDKFPISRPNLTFSTLTVSNMSPEDSSIYLCSVDVGPDSPLHFGNGTRLTVT.

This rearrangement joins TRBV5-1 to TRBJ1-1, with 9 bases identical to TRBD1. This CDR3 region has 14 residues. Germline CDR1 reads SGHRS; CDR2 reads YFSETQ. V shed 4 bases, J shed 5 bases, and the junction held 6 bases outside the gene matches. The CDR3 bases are TGCGCCAGCAGCAGGGAGACAGGGGGGACTGAAGCTTTCTTT. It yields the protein CASSRETGGTEAFF.

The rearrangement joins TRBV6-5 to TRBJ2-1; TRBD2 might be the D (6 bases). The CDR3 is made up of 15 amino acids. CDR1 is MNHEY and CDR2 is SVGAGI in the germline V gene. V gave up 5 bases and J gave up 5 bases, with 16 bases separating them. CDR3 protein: CASSRGGRGNNEQFF. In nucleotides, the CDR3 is TGTGCCAGCAGTCGGGGAGGCCGAGGGAACAATGAGCAGTTCTTC.

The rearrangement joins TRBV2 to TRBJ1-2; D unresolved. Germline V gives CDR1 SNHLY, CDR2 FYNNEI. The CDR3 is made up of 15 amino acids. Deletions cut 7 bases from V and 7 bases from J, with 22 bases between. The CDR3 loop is CASTQSDLNWAGYTF. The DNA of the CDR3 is TGTGCCAGCACCCAAAGTGATTTAAATTGGGCTGGCTACACCTTC.

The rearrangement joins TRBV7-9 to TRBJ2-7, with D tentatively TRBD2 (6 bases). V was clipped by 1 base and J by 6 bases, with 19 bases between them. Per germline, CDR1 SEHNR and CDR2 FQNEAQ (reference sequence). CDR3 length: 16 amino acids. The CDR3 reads CASSLVPGRRVGEQYF. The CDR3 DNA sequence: TGTGCCAGCAGCTTAGTCCCGGGCAGGAGGGTAGGCGAGCAGTACTTC.

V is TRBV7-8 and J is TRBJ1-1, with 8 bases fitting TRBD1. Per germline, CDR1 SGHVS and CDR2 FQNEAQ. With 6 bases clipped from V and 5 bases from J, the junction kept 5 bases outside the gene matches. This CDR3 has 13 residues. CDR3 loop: CASSFDRGTEAFF. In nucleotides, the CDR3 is TGTGCCAGCAGTTTCGACAGGGGTACTGAAGCTTTCTTT.

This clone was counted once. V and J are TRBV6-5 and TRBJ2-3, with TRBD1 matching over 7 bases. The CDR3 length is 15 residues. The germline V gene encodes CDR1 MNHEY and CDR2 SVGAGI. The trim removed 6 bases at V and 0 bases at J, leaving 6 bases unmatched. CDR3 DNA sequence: TGTGCCAGCAGCGACCCAGGGGGAAGCACAGATACGCAGTATTTT. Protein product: CASSDPGGSTDTQYF.

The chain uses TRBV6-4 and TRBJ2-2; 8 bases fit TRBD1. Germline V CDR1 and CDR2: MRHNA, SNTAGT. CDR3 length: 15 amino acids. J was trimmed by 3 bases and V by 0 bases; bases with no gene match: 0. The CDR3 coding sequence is TGTGCCAGCAGTGACTCGACAGGGGACACCGGGGAGCTGTTTTTT. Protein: CASSDSTGDTGELFF.

The CDR3 reads CASSGGGRIDEQYF. The CDR3, as DNA: TGTGCCAGCAGTGGGGGGGGGCGCATCGACGAGCAGTACTTC. The chain links TRBV2 to TRBJ2-7; possible D gene TRBD2, 7 bases. The CDR3 is made up of 14 amino acids. V gave up 4 bases and J gave up 5 bases, with 15 bases separating them. Germline CDR1 and CDR2: SNHLY and FYNNEI.

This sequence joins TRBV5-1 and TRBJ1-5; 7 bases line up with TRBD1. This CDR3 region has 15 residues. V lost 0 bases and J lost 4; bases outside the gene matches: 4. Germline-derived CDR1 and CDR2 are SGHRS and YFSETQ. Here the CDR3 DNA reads TGCGCCAGCAGCTTGGGGCAGGGGGATAATCAGCCCCAGCATTTT. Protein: CASSLGQGDNQPQHF.

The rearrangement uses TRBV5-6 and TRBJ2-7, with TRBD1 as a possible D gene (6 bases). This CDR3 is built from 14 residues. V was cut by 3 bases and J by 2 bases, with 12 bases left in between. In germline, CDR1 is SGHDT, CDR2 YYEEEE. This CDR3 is CASSYGQRPYEQYF. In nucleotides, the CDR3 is TGTGCCAGCAGCTATGGACAGCGTCCCTACGAGCAGTACTTC.

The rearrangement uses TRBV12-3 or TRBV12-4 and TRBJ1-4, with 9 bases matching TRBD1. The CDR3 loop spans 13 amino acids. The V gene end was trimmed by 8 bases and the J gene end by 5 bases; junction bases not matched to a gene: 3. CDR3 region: CASLDRGNEKLFF. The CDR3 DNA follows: TGTGCCAGCTTAGACAGGGGGAATGAAAAACTGTTTTTT.

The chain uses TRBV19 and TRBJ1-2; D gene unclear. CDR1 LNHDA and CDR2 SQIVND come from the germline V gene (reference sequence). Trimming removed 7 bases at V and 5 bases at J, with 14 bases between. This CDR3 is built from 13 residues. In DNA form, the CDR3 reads TGTGCCAGTACCTACGGAGGGAGTTATGGCTACACCTTC. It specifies CASTYGGSYGYTF.

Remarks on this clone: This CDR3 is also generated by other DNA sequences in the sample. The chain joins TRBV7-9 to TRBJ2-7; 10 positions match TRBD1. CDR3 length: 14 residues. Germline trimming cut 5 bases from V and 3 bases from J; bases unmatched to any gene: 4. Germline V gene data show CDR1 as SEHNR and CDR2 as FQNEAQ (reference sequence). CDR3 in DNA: TGTGCCAGCAGCAGAGGACAGGGGGGCTACGAGCAGTACTTC. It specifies CASSRGQGGYEQYF.

The chain's CDR3 is CASSQWTGTGEFVTNEKLFF. As DNA, the CDR3 is TGTGCCAGCAGCCAATGGACCGGGACAGGGGAGTTCGTAACTAATGAAAAACTGTTTTTT. The gene calls are TRBV14 and TRBJ1-4; 10 bases match TRBD1. With V trimmed by 2 bases and J by 1 base, 13 bases remained unmatched. CDR3 length equals 20 residues. Germline CDR1 reads SGHDN; CDR2 reads FVKESK.

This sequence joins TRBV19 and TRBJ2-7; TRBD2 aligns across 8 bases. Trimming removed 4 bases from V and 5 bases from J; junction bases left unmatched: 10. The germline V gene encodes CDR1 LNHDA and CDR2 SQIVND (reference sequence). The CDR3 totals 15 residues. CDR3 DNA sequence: TGTGCCAGTAGTACGAGGACTAGCCCGTACGACGAGCAGTACTTC. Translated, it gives CASSTRTSPYDEQYF.

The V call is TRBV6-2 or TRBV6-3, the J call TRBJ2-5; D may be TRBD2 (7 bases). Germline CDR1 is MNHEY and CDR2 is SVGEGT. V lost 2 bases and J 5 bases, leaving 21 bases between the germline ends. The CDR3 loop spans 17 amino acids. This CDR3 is CASSYKVGGRNVETQYF. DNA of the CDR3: TGTGCCAGCAGTTACAAAGTCGGGGGGCGCAACGTGGAGACCCAGTACTTC.

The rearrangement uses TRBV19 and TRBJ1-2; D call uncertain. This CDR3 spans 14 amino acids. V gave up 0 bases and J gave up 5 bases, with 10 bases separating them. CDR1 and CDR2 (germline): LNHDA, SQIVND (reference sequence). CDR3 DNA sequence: TGTGCCAGTAGTATAGATGACGGGATGTATGGCTACACCTTC. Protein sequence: CASSIDDGMYGYTF.

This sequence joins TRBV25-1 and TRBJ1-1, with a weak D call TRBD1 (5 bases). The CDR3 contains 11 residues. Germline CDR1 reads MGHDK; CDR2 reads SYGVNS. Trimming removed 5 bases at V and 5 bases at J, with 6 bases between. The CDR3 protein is CASSRGTEAFF. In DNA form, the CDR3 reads TGTGCCAGCAGTAGGGGTACTGAAGCTTTCTTT.